The text below deals with one T cell receptor (beta chain). This specimen belongs to a study of metastatic and nonmetastatic thyroid tumors. Germline lookup yields CDR1 MDHEN and CDR2 SYDVKM. The ends lost 6 bases at V and 6 bases at J; junction bases unmatched: 12. There are 16 residues in the CDR3. Patients underwent thyroid surgery, and none had received any treatment before it. TCRdb re-called the PCR reads through MiXCR. The table records 20,000 to 25,000 clones, approximately 40% of them present only once. Sequences were obtained from blood. The rearrangement links TRBV28 to TRBJ1-5, with TRBD1 matching over 9 bases. This sequence was found in a male donor with papillary thyroid cancer or a benign thyroid nodule (not recorded which). Some clones in this sample may be carry-over from other donors' samples. CDR3 nucleotides: TGTGCCAGCAGCCGGCAATATACAGGGGGCGGTCAGCCCCAGCATTTT. This codes for CASSRQYTGGGQPQHF.